The source of this T cell receptor beta chain is a study of TIL therapy for anti-PD-1-resistant metastatic lung cancer. As to time point: pre-treatment sample, taken before nivolumab and TIL therapy. Tumor tissue came from excised metastases, mostly pleural nodules or supraclavicular lymph nodes. This was the immunoSEQ v3 assay. The method was immunoSEQ multiplex PCR; TCRdb's version includes in-frame clones alone and lacks a portion of them. The repertoire holds around 100,000 clones, with roughly two thirds as singletons. The CDR3 consists of 17 residues. The sequence was obtained from a person between 25 and 80 years old with non-small cell lung cancer. Sequenced material: tumor tissue, taken at baseline. The chain couples TRBV12-2 to TRBJ2-3; no check of the table's D call, TRBD1, against the DNA was made. TRBV12-2 is an annotated pseudogene. CDR3 nucleotides: TGTGCAAGTCGCTCCCCAACAGGGGTTCGGTTTTTGGATACGCAGTATTTT. Translating it yields CASRSPTGVRFLDTQYF.